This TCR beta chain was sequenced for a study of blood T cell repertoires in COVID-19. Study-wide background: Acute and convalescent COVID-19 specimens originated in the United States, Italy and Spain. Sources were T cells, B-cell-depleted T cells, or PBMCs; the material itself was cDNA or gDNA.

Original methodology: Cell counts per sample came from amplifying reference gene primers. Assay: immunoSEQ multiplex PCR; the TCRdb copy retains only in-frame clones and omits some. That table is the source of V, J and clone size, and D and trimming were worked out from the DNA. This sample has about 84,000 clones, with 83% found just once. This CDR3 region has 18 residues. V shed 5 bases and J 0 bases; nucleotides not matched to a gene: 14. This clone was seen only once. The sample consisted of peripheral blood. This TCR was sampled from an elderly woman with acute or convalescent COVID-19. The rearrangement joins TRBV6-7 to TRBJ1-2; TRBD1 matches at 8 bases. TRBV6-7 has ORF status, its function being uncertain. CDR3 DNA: TGTGCCAGCAGTAAACACCGCATCCAGGGGGCCGCTAACTATGGCTACACCTTC. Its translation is CASSKHRIQGAANYGYTF.